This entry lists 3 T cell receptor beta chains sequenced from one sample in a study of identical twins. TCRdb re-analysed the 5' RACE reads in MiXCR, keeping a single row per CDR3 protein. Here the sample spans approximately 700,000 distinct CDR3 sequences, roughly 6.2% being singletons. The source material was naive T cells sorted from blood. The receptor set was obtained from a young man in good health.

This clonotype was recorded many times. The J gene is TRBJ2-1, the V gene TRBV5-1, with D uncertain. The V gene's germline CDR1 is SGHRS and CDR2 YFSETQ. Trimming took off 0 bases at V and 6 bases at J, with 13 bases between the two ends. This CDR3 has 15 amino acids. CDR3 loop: CASSLEGQRANEQFF. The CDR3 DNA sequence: TGCGCCAGCAGCTTGGAAGGGCAAAGGGCCAATGAGCAGTTCTTC. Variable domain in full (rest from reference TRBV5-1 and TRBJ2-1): KAGVTQTPRYLIKTRGQQVTLSCSPISGHRSVSWYQQTPGQGLQFLFEYFSETQRNKGNFPGRFSGRQFSNSRSEMNVSTLELGDSALYLCASSLEGQRANEQFFGPGTRLTVL.

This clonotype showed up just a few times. In DNA, the CDR3 is TGTGCCAGCAGCTTAGCGGGCCTAGGACTAGCGGGCTACAATGAGCAGTTCTTC. Its translation is CASSLAGLGLAGYNEQFF. The chain carries TRBV7-2 and TRBJ2-1, with 11 positions matching TRBD2. V lost 0 bases to trimming and J lost 3 bases; unmatched junction nucleotides: 7. CDR1 SGHTA and CDR2 FQGNSA come from the germline V gene. The CDR3 runs to 18 residues.

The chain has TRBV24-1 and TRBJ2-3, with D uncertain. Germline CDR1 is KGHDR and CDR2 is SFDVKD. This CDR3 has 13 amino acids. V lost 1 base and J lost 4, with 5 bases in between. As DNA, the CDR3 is TGTGCCACCAGTGATTTCAAGGCAGATACGCAGTATTTT. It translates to CATSDFKADTQYF.